What follows are 11 T cell receptor beta chains derived from one specimen sequenced in a study of response to subunit inactivated influenza vaccine. TCRdb re-called the RT-PCR reads through MiXCR, storing one row per CDR3 protein. Among approximately 300,000 distinct CDR3 sequences listed, about 20% were seen once. Specimen: PBMCs from blood, collected less than 22 months after vaccination. Receptors originate from a man in his fifties or sixties who received an inactivated influenza vaccine.

This clonotype was found a few times. V is TRBV28 and J is TRBJ1-3; weak D call: TRBD1 (5 bases). The length of the CDR3 is 14 residues. The V end lost 7 bases, the J end lost 0 bases, and 10 bases lay between the germline ends. The germline V gene encodes CDR1 MDHEN and CDR2 SYDVKM. The CDR3 protein is CASTLDSSGNTIYF. Written as DNA, the CDR3 is TGTGCCAGCACCCTTGACAGCTCTGGAAACACCATATATTTT.

The chain couples TRBV11-1 to TRBJ2-1; 7 bases map to TRBD2. CDR3 length: 18 residues. Germline trimming cut 5 bases from V and 0 bases from J; bases unmatched to any gene: 13. Germline V gene lookup returns CDR1 SGHAT and CDR2 FQDESV (reference sequence). CDR3 DNA sequence: TGTGCCAGCAGCCCCCACTTTACCCGCGGGAGCTCCTACAATGAGCAGTTCTTC. Its protein is CASSPHFTRGSSYNEQFF.

This clonotype appeared a few times. The chain has TRBV4-3 and TRBJ1-1, with TRBD1 matching over 7 bases. V was clipped by 3 bases and J by 0 bases; unmatched bases: 4. This CDR3 spans 15 amino acids. Germline V CDR1 and CDR2: LGHNA, YSLEER. CDR3 residues: CASSHAGTVNTEAFF. The CDR3 bases are TGCGCCAGCAGCCATGCCGGGACAGTGAACACTGAAGCTTTCTTT.

The rearrangement joins TRBV3-1 to TRBJ2-2; the match to TRBD2 covers 9 bases. Germline V gene data show CDR1 as LGHDT and CDR2 as YNNKEL (reference sequence). V dropped 1 base and J dropped 0; count of bases not matched to a gene: 6. The CDR3 has 18 amino acids. The CDR3 here is CASSQVQLAGANTGELFF. The DNA of the CDR3 is TGTGCCAGCAGCCAAGTGCAACTAGCGGGCGCGAACACCGGGGAGCTGTTTTTT.

The chain is built from TRBV4-1 and TRBJ2-2, with a weak D call TRBD1 (5 bases). Trimming stripped 0 bases from V and 4 bases from J, with 12 bases between. This CDR3 has 16 residues. Looked up from germline, CDR1 is MGHRA and CDR2 is YSYEKL. The CDR3 DNA sequence: TGCGCCAGCAGCCAAGATAGGGGATTGGGCACCGGGGAGCTGTTTTTT. Residues: CASSQDRGLGTGELFF.

This clonotype was seen a few times. The V and J genes are TRBV2 and TRBJ2-1; 9 positions match TRBD1. Trimming took 4 bases from V and 12 from J; bases not matched to a gene: 13. The CDR3 extends over 15 amino acids. Germline lookup yields CDR1 SNHLY and CDR2 FYNNEI. CDR3 in amino acids: CASSGRTGARDGQFF. The DNA for the CDR3 is TGTGCCAGCAGTGGCAGGACAGGGGCTCGGGATGGGCAGTTCTTC.

This chain joins TRBV7-2 and TRBJ1-5; no definite D call. The ends were cut back, 6 bases at V and 4 bases at J, with 16 bases in the middle. CDR3 length equals 15 residues. Germline V gene lookup returns CDR1 SGHTA and CDR2 FQGNSA. CDR3 sequence: CASSATRVSNQPQHF. The DNA for the CDR3 is TGTGCCAGCAGTGCTACCCGGGTTTCGAATCAGCCCCAGCATTTT.

This chain links TRBV12-3 or TRBV12-4 with TRBJ1-6, with D possibly matching TRBD1 (6 bases). The CDR3 sequence is 15 residues long. V lost 5 bases, J lost 7 bases, and 15 bases lay in between. The CDR3 spells CASSPVGGPNSPLHF. Written as DNA, the CDR3 is TGTGCCAGCAGTCCCGTGGGGGGCCCAAATTCACCCCTCCACTTT.

This clonotype was seen at least ten times. The chain carries TRBV7-2 and TRBJ1-1, with D possibly being TRBD1 (5 bases). Trimming left V 1 base short and J 5 bases short, with 17 bases between. The CDR3 is 16 amino acids. Germline V gene data show CDR1 as SGHTA and CDR2 as FQGNSA. This CDR3 is CASSLGGAGTGTEAFF. The CDR3 DNA reads TGTGCCAGCAGCTTAGGTGGAGCAGGGACGGGGACTGAAGCTTTCTTT.

The rearrangement links TRBV12-3 or TRBV12-4 to TRBJ2-3; the match to TRBD2 covers 9 bases. CDR3 length equals 16 residues. V gave up 3 bases and J gave up 0 bases; unmatched junction bases: 4. The CDR3 is CASSFHSGGSTDTQYF. The CDR3 coding sequence is TGTGCCAGCAGTTTTCACAGCGGGGGGAGCACAGATACGCAGTATTTT.

The V gene is TRBV7-2, the J gene TRBJ2-5; 7 bases align to TRBD1. Per the germline V gene, CDR1 is SGHTA and CDR2 is FQGNSA. The CDR3 consists of 13 residues. The ends lost 5 bases at V and 5 bases at J; junction bases unmatched: 5. In DNA, the CDR3 is TGTGCCAGCAGCCGGGACAGCGAGGAGACCCAGTACTTC. Its translation is CASSRDSEETQYF.